Below are 17 T cell receptor beta chains sequenced from a single sample in a study of T-cell reconstitution after alpha-beta-depleted transplantation in children. A library of TCRbeta sequences, prepared with unique molecular identifiers, was generated. One entry per CDR3 protein results from TCRdb running MiXCR on the PCR reads. This table has roughly 100,000 distinct CDR3 sequences, roughly 7.1% appearing once. Sequencing used PBMCs, obtained before TCRalphabeta/CD19-depleted stem cell transplant. The receptors stem from a boy aged 2 to 10 with acute lymphoblastic leukemia, due to receive a stem cell transplant.

This clonotype was recorded many times. The chain carries TRBV5-1 and TRBJ2-5; no clear D. This CDR3 is 13 amino acids long. Germline-derived CDR1 and CDR2 are SGHRS and YFSETQ. Trimming stripped 3 bases from V and 5 bases from J, with 11 bases between. The CDR3 DNA follows: TGCGCCAGCAGCTCCCCCACGGCGGAGACCCAGTACTTC. Translated, it gives CASSSPTAETQYF.

Turning to this clonotype: One base away lies a much larger clone, so this may be a sequencing read error. Because the CDR3 is missing its conserved closing phenylalanine or tryptophan, this is likely a read error. The V gene is TRBV12-3 or TRBV12-4, the J gene TRBJ1-6; D unresolved. CDR3 length equals 16 residues. Deletions cut 3 bases from V and 10 bases from J, with 19 bases between. CDR3 nucleotides: TGTGCCAGCAGTTTTTCGGGTCCCCCAAATAGGTCACCCCTCCACTCT. It encodes CASSFSGPPNRSPLHS.

Many counts were recorded for this clonotype. This chain links TRBV12-3 or TRBV12-4 with TRBJ1-1, with 8 positions matching TRBD1. V shed 6 bases, J shed 4 bases, and the junction held 7 bases outside the gene matches. The CDR3 extends over 14 amino acids. For the CDR3, the DNA is TGTGCCAGCAGGCGCAGGGGGCTAATCACTGAAGCTTTCTTT. Translating gives CASRRRGLITEAFF.

This rearrangement joins TRBV4-1 to TRBJ1-2; unclear D gene. V dropped 1 base and J dropped 8 bases, with 14 bases sitting between them. The CDR3 is 14 amino acids. Germline V gives CDR1 MGHRA, CDR2 YSYEKL. The chain's CDR3 is CASSQVGSAPGYTF. The CDR3 region has the DNA TGCGCCAGCAGCCAAGTAGGCTCCGCTCCAGGCTACACCTTC.

This clonotype was seen only a few times. The CDR3 DNA reads as TGCGCCAGCAGCTCCGTTAGCGGGGAAGGCTACAATGAGCAGTTCTTC. As protein: CASSSVSGEGYNEQFF. J is TRBJ2-1 and V is TRBV5-1; 8 bases map to TRBD2. Germline trimming cut 3 bases from V and 3 bases from J; bases unmatched to any gene: 8. The germline V gene has CDR1 SGHRS and CDR2 YFSETQ. CDR3 size: 16 residues.

A few counts support this clonotype. This chain connects TRBV4-1 to TRBJ2-4; 9 bases fit TRBD1. With 2 bases clipped from V and 2 bases from J, the junction kept 4 bases outside the gene matches. Germline CDR1 reads MGHRA; CDR2 reads YSYEKL. The CDR3 is 16 amino acids. The CDR3 nucleotides are TGCGCCAGCAGCCAAACAGGGGGCCTAACCAAAAACATTCAGTACTTC. This sequence encodes CASSQTGGLTKNIQYF.

CDR3 residues: CASSIAGGPLNEQFF. As DNA, the CDR3 is TGTGCCAGTAGTATTGCGGGGGGCCCTCTCAATGAGCAGTTCTTC. V usage is TRBV19 and J usage is TRBJ2-1; 8 nucleotides line up with TRBD2. V lost 3 bases, J lost 6 bases, and 7 bases stayed unmatched. This CDR3 comprises 15 residues. The germline V gene has CDR1 LNHDA and CDR2 SQIVND (reference sequence).

Many counts were recorded for this clonotype. The CDR3 DNA reads as TGTGCCAGCAGCTTCGGACAGGCGGGCAATCAGCCCCAGCATTTT. Translated: CASSFGQAGNQPQHF. The rearrangement joins TRBV5-5 to TRBJ1-5, with TRBD1 matching over 7 bases. Germline V gives CDR1 SGHKS, CDR2 YYEKEE (reference sequence). The ends lost 2 bases at V and 2 bases at J; junction bases unmatched: 4. The CDR3 runs to 15 residues.

The chain carries TRBV15 and TRBJ2-5; TRBD2 agrees at 13 bases. Germline trimming cut 2 bases from V and 5 bases from J; bases unmatched to any gene: 8. Germline values: CDR1 LNHNV, CDR2 YYDKDF (reference sequence). This CDR3 spans 17 amino acids. The CDR3 reads CATSRLGLAGRGETQYF. CDR3 DNA: TGTGCCACCAGCAGACTGGGACTAGCGGGGAGGGGGGAGACCCAGTACTTC.

Ten or more counts support this clonotype. V and J are TRBV5-1 and TRBJ1-4; no reliable D call. The germline gives CDR1 SGHRS, CDR2 YFSETQ. The CDR3 is 14 residues long. V was pared by 0 bases and J by 4 bases, with 7 bases between. The CDR3 spells CASSLERVNEKLFF. In nucleotides, the CDR3 is TGCGCCAGCAGCTTGGAACGGGTTAATGAAAAACTGTTTTTT.

V is TRBV5-1 and J is TRBJ2-5, with D possibly being TRBD2 (6 bases). The CDR3 has 16 amino acids. V lost 1 base to trimming and J lost 2 bases, with 15 bases between them. Germline V gene data show CDR1 as SGHRS and CDR2 as YFSETQ. CDR3 sequence (DNA): TGCGCCAGCAGCTTGCGTCCCGGGGGAGCTCAAGAGACCCAGTACTTC. Protein sequence: CASSLRPGGAQETQYF.

The chain has TRBV5-4 and TRBJ2-1; D unresolved. The germline V and J ends were trimmed by 2 bases and 9 bases, with 15 bases remaining between them. CDR1 and CDR2 from the germline V gene are SGHNT and YYREEE (reference sequence). CDR3 size: 14 residues. The DNA for the CDR3 is TGTGCCAGCAGCTTACCAATGGGGAACGGTGAGCAGTTCTTC. Encoded protein: CASSLPMGNGEQFF.

This clonotype was counted many times. The chain employs TRBV12-3 or TRBV12-4 and TRBJ2-1; 13 nucleotides align to TRBD2. V lost 5 bases, J lost 9 bases, and 7 bases stayed unmatched. The CDR3 consists of 15 residues. This CDR3 is CASSILAGGKSEQFF. The DNA of the CDR3 is TGTGCCAGCAGTATACTAGCGGGGGGGAAGAGTGAGCAGTTCTTC.

The rearrangement uses TRBV29-1 and TRBJ1-2; D unclear. Germline assignment: CDR1 SQVTM and CDR2 ANQGSEA. The V gene lost 5 bases and the J gene lost 0 bases, with 7 bases spanning the gap. CDR3 length equals 12 residues. Written as DNA, the CDR3 is TGCAGCGTTAAGTCAGCTAACTATGGCTACACCTTC. Translation: CSVKSANYGYTF. The whole variable domain, filled in from reference TRBV29-1 and TRBJ1-2, reads SAVISQKPSRDICQRGTSLTIQCQVDSQVTMMFWYRQQPGQSLTLIATANQGSEATYESGFVIDKFPISRPNLTFSTLTVSNMSPEDSSIYLCSVKSANYGYTFGSGTRLTVV.

This clonotype was seen repeatedly, ten times or more. V gene TRBV12-3 or TRBV12-4 combines with J gene TRBJ2-1; tentative D call: TRBD1 (6 bases). The CDR3 contains 17 residues. V shed 3 bases and J shed 5 bases, with 20 bases lying between them. In DNA form, the CDR3 reads TGTGCCAGCAGTTTCGGGGCTGGGGGCAACCCCCACAATGAGCAGTTCTTC. Translation: CASSFGAGGNPHNEQFF.

This clonotype appeared a few times. The chain joins TRBV4-2 to TRBJ2-7; D uncertain. This CDR3 comprises 15 residues. The V gene's germline CDR1 is LGHNA and CDR2 YNFKEQ. Trimming cost V 0 bases and J 1 base, with 10 bases left between them. In DNA form, the CDR3 reads TGTGCCAGCAGCCAAGATCCGGCCAGGTCCTACGAGCAGTACTTC. Protein: CASSQDPARSYEQYF.

In this sample, this clonotype turned up many times. The chain joins TRBV6-2 or TRBV6-3 to TRBJ1-1, with no clear D. The CDR3 spans 16 residues. Per the germline V gene, CDR1 is MNHEY and CDR2 is SVGEGT. Trimming removed 2 bases from V and 0 bases from J, with 13 bases in between. CDR3 coding DNA: TGTGCCAGCAGTTACGGCGTAGGGCGTCTGAACACTGAAGCTTTCTTT. Protein sequence: CASSYGVGRLNTEAFF.